This TCR beta chain was retrieved from a study of Ad26.COV2.S vaccination and SARS-CoV-2 variants. Study as a whole: Among those in the COV1001 Ad26.COV2.S trial arm was the donor. Each vaccinee took Ad26.COV2.S intramuscularly, once or twice 56 days apart.

Study results and limitations: Vaccinees reportedly had broad spike-specific CD8+ and CD4+ T cell responses.

V gave up 1 base and J gave up 1 base, with 14 bases separating them. Germline values: CDR1 SGHNT, CDR2 YYREEE (reference sequence). CDR3 length: 16 amino acids. Note on this clone: Its antigen is as yet unknown.

Documented treatment: some 20 received Ad26.COV2.S at low or high dose, single or two shots; five or six received placebo; per-sample allocation not given. Sample collection was performed on day 63 after the first vaccine or placebo injection. The method was immunoSEQ multiplex PCR; TCRdb's version includes in-frame clones alone and lacks a portion of them. The profile shows about 350,000 clones, roughly 85% of them singletons. The chain uses TRBV5-4 and TRBJ2-5; perhaps D is TRBD1 or TRBD2 (5 bases each). This TCR was sampled from a person between 18 and 65 years old who received the Ad26.COV2.S COVID-19 vaccine or a placebo. The sample consisted of peripheral blood, taken in a trial of Ad26.COV2.S vaccine versus placebo. CDR3 bases: TGTGCCAGCAGCTTGCCTTCGGGACCCCCCCAAGAGACCCAGTACTTC. It translates to CASSLPSGPPQETQYF. Based on the CDR3 plus reference TRBV5-4 and TRBJ2-5, the full variable domain is ETGVTQSPTHLIKTRGQQVTLRCSSQSGHNTVSWYQQALGQGPQFIFQYYREEENGRGNFPPRFSGLQFPNYSSELNVNALELDDSALYLCASSLPSGPPQETQYFGPGTRLLVL.